The 19 T cell receptor beta chains presented below share a single source sample, sequenced in a study of blood T cell repertoires in COVID-19. The repertoire was sequenced with immunoSEQ multiplex PCR; TCRdb's copy has only in-frame clones and lacks some. The sample records 55,000 to 95,000 clones, 81% being singletons. The sample was peripheral blood. The origin of the receptors is an older woman with acute or convalescent COVID-19.

The chain employs TRBV6-5 and TRBJ2-7; a possible D gene is TRBD1 (7 bases). Germline V lookup: CDR1 MNHEY, CDR2 SVGAGI. V lost 6 bases and J lost 6, with 18 bases in between. The CDR3 covers 14 residues. CDR3 sequence reads: CASRVFRGESEQYF. The CDR3 DNA reads TGTGCCAGCAGGGTTTTCAGGGGGGAAAGCGAGCAGTACTTC.

V usage is TRBV28 and J usage is TRBJ2-1; D may be TRBD1 (6 bases). CDR1 MDHEN and CDR2 SYDVKM come from the germline V gene. CDR3 size: 15 residues. Trimming stripped 5 bases from V and 7 bases from J, with 18 bases between. CDR3 coding DNA: TGTGCCAGCAGTCTAACTGACAGGATGGGGAATGAGCAGTTCTTC. Translating gives CASSLTDRMGNEQFF.

The genes are TRBV28 and TRBJ2-7; 7 positions agree with TRBD2. This CDR3 comprises 15 residues. With 2 bases clipped from V and 1 base from J, the junction kept 5 bases outside the gene matches. Germline V gene data show CDR1 as MDHEN and CDR2 as SYDVKM. The CDR3 is CASSLAGVLSYEQYF. In DNA form, the CDR3 reads TGTGCCAGCAGTTTAGCGGGAGTGCTTTCCTACGAGCAGTACTTC.

The genes are TRBV6-5 and TRBJ2-7; 7 bases align to TRBD2. This CDR3 contains 12 residues. Germline V CDR1 and CDR2: MNHEY, SVGAGI. The junction had 1 base not matched to a gene; V was cut back by 5 bases and J by 3 bases. The CDR3 sequence: CASSTSVYEQYF. The CDR3 DNA reads as TGTGCCAGCAGTACTAGCGTCTACGAGCAGTACTTC.

V gene TRBV27 combines with J gene TRBJ2-7; 8 bases are a match to TRBD1. The germline V gene encodes CDR1 MNHEY and CDR2 SMNVEV (reference sequence). The CDR3 covers 14 residues. J lost 0 bases, V lost 8 bases, and 6 bases had no gene match. CDR3 bases: TGTGCCAGCTCCTGGACAGGGAGCTCCTACGAGCAGTACTTC. It encodes CASSWTGSSYEQYF.

The DNA for the CDR3 is TGTGCCAGCAGCGTAGGGACAACCTACGAGCAGTACTTC. The encoded protein is CASSVGTTYEQYF. V gene TRBV9 combines with J gene TRBJ2-7; maybe TRBD1 (5 bases). Trimming took 0 bases from V and 2 from J, leaving 6 bases between them. The CDR3 sequence is 13 residues long. Germline V CDR1 and CDR2: SGDLS, YYNGEE.

Only a few counts were recorded for this clone. This chain uses TRBV2 with TRBJ2-7; 10 nucleotides align to TRBD1. Per the germline V gene, CDR1 is SNHLY and CDR2 is FYNNEI. V gave up 8 bases and J gave up 1 base; unmatched junction bases: 11. The CDR3 spans 16 residues. In nucleotides, the CDR3 is TGTGCCAGCGGGAGTAAGGGGACAGGGGAGTCCTACGAGCAGTACTTC. Encoded protein: CASGSKGTGESYEQYF.

The chain is built from TRBV4-1 and TRBJ2-7, with 7 bases lining up with TRBD1. V trimming: 1 base; J trimming: 2 bases; junction bases outside the gene matches: 2. Germline CDR1 MGHRA, CDR2 YSYEKL. CDR3 length equals 14 residues. The CDR3 region is CASSQGQGAYEQYF. CDR3 DNA sequence: TGCGCCAGCAGCCAAGGGCAGGGGGCCTACGAGCAGTACTTC.

In its sample, this clone was seen a few times. The CDR3 loop is CASKAGGGNQPQHF. The CDR3 region has the DNA TGTGCCAGCAAAGCGGGCGGGGGCAATCAGCCCCAGCATTTT. The chain couples TRBV6-4 to TRBJ1-5; D not resolved. The V and J ends lost 7 bases and 2 bases respectively, with 12 bases between them. The CDR3 sequence is 14 residues long. Germline CDR1 reads MRHNA; CDR2 reads SNTAGT.

The chain links TRBV5-1 to TRBJ2-7; D might be TRBD1 (6 bases). There are 15 residues in the CDR3. V lost 2 bases and J lost 4, with 16 bases in between. Germline CDR1 reads SGHRS; CDR2 reads YFSETQ. The CDR3 spells CASSFVPGDRYEQYF. The CDR3 DNA sequence: TGCGCCAGCAGCTTCGTGCCAGGGGATAGGTACGAGCAGTACTTC.

V is TRBV27 and J is TRBJ2-6; D ambiguous. The CDR3 totals 15 residues. The V end was cut by 3 bases, the J end by 2 bases, with 8 bases between. Germline V CDR1 and CDR2: MNHEY, SMNVEV (reference sequence). CDR3 nucleotides: TGTGCCAGCAGTTTCGGTCCACCTGGGGCCAACGTCCTGACTTTC. This gives the protein CASSFGPPGANVLTF.

In this sample, this clone turned up once. V usage is TRBV19 and J usage is TRBJ2-7, with 8 bases matching TRBD1. V lost 4 bases to trimming and J lost 5 bases; unmatched junction nucleotides: 7. The CDR3 has 14 residues. Germline values: CDR1 LNHDA, CDR2 SQIVND (reference sequence). CDR3 nucleotides: TGTGCCAGTAGTAGACAGGGGAAGGTAGACGAGCAGTACTTC. This gives the protein CASSRQGKVDEQYF. The full variable domain, in which reference TRBV19 and TRBJ2-7 provide the parts outside the CDR3, is DGGITQSPKYLFRKEGQNVTLSCEQNLNHDAMYWYRQDPGQGLRLIYYSQIVNDFQKGDIAEGYSVSREKKESFPLTVTSAQKNPTAFYLCASSRQGKVDEQYFGPGTRLTVT.

The V gene is TRBV5-4, the J gene TRBJ1-1; a possible D gene is TRBD1 (6 bases). Germline lookup yields CDR1 SGHNT and CDR2 YYREEE (reference sequence). The length of the CDR3 is 13 residues. In DNA form, the CDR3 reads TGTGCTTATCGCCGGGACAAGAACACTGAAGCTTTCTTT. Its translation: CAYRRDKNTEAFF. Looking up the rest from reference TRBV5-4 and TRBJ1-1 gives the full variable domain: ETGVTQSPTHLIKTRGQQVTLRCSSQSGHNTVSWYQQALGQGPQFIFQYYREEENGRGNFPPRFSGLQFPNYSSELNVNALELDDSALYLCAYRRDKNTEAFFGQGTRLTVV.

J is TRBJ1-1 and V is TRBV28; TRBD1 matches 7 bases. The CDR3 spans 14 residues. Germline V lookup: CDR1 MDHEN, CDR2 SYDVKM. V lost 3 bases, J lost 8 bases, and 9 bases stayed unmatched. CDR3 sequence (DNA): TGTGCCAGCAGTTTTTCCCCCGGACAGGACGAAGCTTTCTTT. The encoded protein is CASSFSPGQDEAFF.

V usage is TRBV5-5 and J usage is TRBJ2-3; the D gene is possibly TRBD1 (5 bases). Trimming removed 6 bases at V and 2 bases at J, with 13 bases between. Germline V gene sequence: CDR1 SGHKS, CDR2 YYEKEE (reference sequence). The length of the CDR3 is 14 residues. The CDR3 nucleotides are TGTGCCAGCACTACAGGCCCCCACACAGATACGCAGTATTTT. This codes for CASTTGPHTDTQYF. Looking up the rest from reference TRBV5-5 and TRBJ2-3 gives the full variable domain: DAGVTQSPTHLIKTRGQQVTLRCSPISGHKSVSWYQQVLGQGPQFIFQYYEKEERGRGNFPDRFSARQFPNYSSELNVNALLLGDSALYLCASTTGPHTDTQYFGPGTRLTVL.

The chain joins TRBV6-2 or TRBV6-3 to TRBJ2-7; maybe TRBD2 (5 bases). Germline V lookup: CDR1 MNHEY, CDR2 SVGEGT. Trimming took off 2 bases at V and 2 bases at J, with 13 bases between the two ends. The CDR3 is 15 amino acids. The CDR3 DNA is TGTGCCAGCAGTTACAACAAGGGAGAACCCTACGAGCAGTACTTC. It is translated as CASSYNKGEPYEQYF.

This chain links TRBV4-1 with TRBJ2-3; TRBD2 matches at 7 bases. V lost 5 bases, J lost 7 bases, and 9 bases stayed unmatched. The CDR3 has 14 residues. Germline V gives CDR1 MGHRA, CDR2 YSYEKL. In DNA, the CDR3 is TGCGCCAGCAGCGAAAGAGGCGGGAGATATACGCAGTATTTT. Translation gives CASSERGGRYTQYF.

This rearrangement joins TRBV7-9 to TRBJ2-7, with TRBD1 identical over 7 bases. The CDR3 has 13 amino acids. Germline CDR1 is SEHNR and CDR2 is FQNEAQ (reference sequence). V lost 5 bases to trimming and J lost 3 bases; unmatched junction nucleotides: 4. CDR3 sequence: CASSARQGYEQYF. The CDR3 DNA reads TGTGCCAGCAGCGCCCGACAGGGCTACGAGCAGTACTTC.

The chain employs TRBV5-1 and TRBJ1-3; D possibly corresponds to TRBD1 (6 bases). The germline V gene encodes CDR1 SGHRS and CDR2 YFSETQ. CDR3 length: 16 amino acids. V lost 0 bases to trimming and J lost 4 bases, with 14 bases between them. CDR3: CASSLETGGRGNTIYF. CDR3 DNA: TGCGCCAGCAGCTTGGAGACAGGCGGGAGGGGAAACACCATATATTTT.